Presented here are 11 T cell receptor beta chains from one specimen sequenced in a study of monozygotic twins with inflammatory bowel disease. TCRdb processed the 5' RACE reads again and assigns one entry to each CDR3 protein, with no DNA. Its table lists 350,000 to 550,000 distinct CDR3 sequences. Sequences were obtained from blood. Source of these receptors: a human donor with ulcerative colitis or Crohn's disease, or a healthy co-twin of an affected twin (not recorded which).

Here the CDR3 reads CAIRAGTPVDGYTF. This chain links TRBV10-3 with TRBJ1-2; TCRdb calls TRBD1, which cannot be checked without DNA. CDR1 and CDR2 from the germline V gene are ENHRY and SYGVKD. The CDR3 totals 14 residues.

J is TRBJ1-1 and V is TRBV7-8; TCRdb's assignment of TRBD1 cannot be checked, as there is no DNA. The germline V gene has CDR1 SGHVS and CDR2 FQNEAQ. The CDR3 is 15 residues long. The CDR3 loop is CASSIEQGADTEAFF.

The chain is built from TRBV5-1 and TRBJ1-4; TCRdb's D call, TRBD1, is unchecked because there is no DNA. There are 14 residues in the CDR3. Germline CDR1 SGHRS, CDR2 YFSETQ. The CDR3 sequence is CASRTTGGFEKLFF.

V gene TRBV11-2 combines with J gene TRBJ2-7; TCRdb selects TRBD1, and the lack of DNA leaves this call unchecked. The germline gives CDR1 SGHAT, CDR2 FQNNGV. The CDR3 is 17 amino acids. Here the CDR3 reads CASSLGGLHGGSYEQYF.

The chain is built from TRBV12-2 and TRBJ2-2; lacking DNA, the TRBD2 call made by TCRdb goes unchecked. TRBV12-2 is tagged as a pseudogene. CDR3 length: 16 amino acids. The CDR3 protein is CASPLRHATNTGELFF.

The rearrangement links TRBV7-2 to TRBJ2-2; there is no DNA to check the TCRdb D call of TRBD1. CDR1 is SGHTA, CDR2 FQGNSA, per germline. The CDR3 loop spans 16 amino acids. CDR3 region: CASSLFTGGRAGELFF.

This chain links TRBV29-1 with TRBJ2-3; with no DNA, the TCRdb D assignment of TRBD2 cannot be verified. Per germline, CDR1 SQVTM and CDR2 ANQGSEA. This CDR3 is built from 17 residues. The CDR3 sequence: CSVQVPAGGPSTDTQYF.

J is TRBJ2-7 and V is TRBV3-1; absent DNA, TCRdb's TRBD1 call cannot be checked. Germline V gives CDR1 LGHDT, CDR2 YNNKEL (reference sequence). The CDR3 sequence is 15 residues long. The CDR3: CASSQLDRASYEQYF.

The chain combines TRBV5-1 with TRBJ1-2; TCRdb designates TRBD1, a call that cannot be tested without DNA. This CDR3 region has 14 residues. The V gene's germline CDR1 is SGHRS and CDR2 YFSETQ. CDR3 protein: CASSLQGASYGYTF.

The chain combines TRBV6-1 with TRBJ1-3; TCRdb proposes TRBD1, but this gene call is untestable without DNA. CDR1 is MNHNS, CDR2 SASEGT, per germline. CDR3 length: 17 residues. The CDR3 sequence is CASRDRGQFLSGNTIYF.

V is TRBV6-1 and J is TRBJ2-5; TCRdb returns TRBD2, unconfirmable since there is no DNA. The germline V gene encodes CDR1 MNHNS and CDR2 SASEGT. The CDR3 runs 14 residues. CDR3 region: CASSTTSAQETQYF.